These 29 T cell receptor beta chains share one sample of origin, sequenced in a study of blood T cell repertoires in COVID-19. Clones were read by immunoSEQ multiplex PCR, and TCRdb kept only the in-frame ones, dropping some. Among tens of thousands of clones, about 87% were seen once, and the ten largest hold 6.7%. Material: peripheral blood. The receptor set was obtained from a woman older than 75 with active COVID-19.

The chain employs TRBV7-2 and TRBJ2-7; a weak D match, TRBD2 (5 bases). The CDR3 has 14 residues. The V end lost 1 base, the J end lost 2 bases, and 9 bases lay between the germline ends. Germline-derived CDR1 and CDR2 are SGHTA and FQGNSA. The CDR3 is CASSLVRDTYEQYF. Here the CDR3 DNA reads TGTGCCAGCAGCTTAGTCCGGGATACCTACGAGCAGTACTTC.

This rearrangement joins TRBV5-4 to TRBJ2-1; 12 nucleotides align to TRBD2. The CDR3 covers 17 residues. J gave up 4 bases and V 3 bases, and 8 bases lay outside the gene matches. Per the germline V gene, CDR1 is SGHNT and CDR2 is YYREEE (reference sequence). The CDR3 DNA reads as TGTGCCAGCAGCTATACTAGCGGGAGGTCCTCTTACAATGAGCAGTTCTTC. Translated: CASSYTSGRSSYNEQFF.

This clone has only a few counts. CDR3 sequence: CASSELRGREETQYF. The CDR3 region has the DNA TGCGCCAGCAGTGAGCTTCGCGGGAGGGAAGAGACCCAGTACTTC. This chain uses TRBV10-1 with TRBJ2-5; 9 positions match TRBD2. Germline V gene sequence: CDR1 WNHNN, CDR2 SYGVQD (reference sequence). V shed 2 bases, J shed 3 bases, and the junction held 4 bases outside the gene matches. This CDR3 spans 15 amino acids.

This rearrangement joins TRBV7-8 to TRBJ2-3, with D perhaps matching TRBD1 (6 bases). The germline gives CDR1 SGHVS, CDR2 FQNEAQ. V lost 4 bases and J 4 bases, leaving 15 bases between the germline ends. This CDR3 comprises 15 residues. CDR3 region: CASSSQGIEADTQYF. Written as DNA, the CDR3 is TGTGCCAGCAGCTCACAGGGTATTGAAGCAGATACGCAGTATTTT.

The chain joins TRBV6-2 or TRBV6-3 to TRBJ2-1, with a tentative D call TRBD1 (6 bases). Germline CDR1 MNHEY, CDR2 SVGEGT. This CDR3 comprises 16 residues. V gave up 2 bases and J gave up 1 base, with 12 bases separating them. For the CDR3, the DNA is TGTGCCAGCAGTTACGCTAGGGGGAAGTCCTACAATGAGCAGTTCTTC. Protein product: CASSYARGKSYNEQFF.

The genes are TRBV29-1 and TRBJ2-3; D is undetermined. This CDR3 comprises 10 residues. Germline CDR1 and CDR2: SQVTM and ANQGSEA. The CDR3 DNA is TGCAGTCTCCGCACAGATACGCAGTATTTT. It encodes CSLRTDTQYF.

The CDR3 DNA is TGTGCCAGCAGCTTTCAGGGACAGCGAACACAAGAGACCCAGTACTTC. Protein product: CASSFQGQRTQETQYF. V and J are TRBV13 and TRBJ2-5, with 7 bases lining up with TRBD1. Unmatched junction bases numbered 9, after V lost 3 bases and J lost 2 bases. The CDR3 is 16 amino acids. The germline gives CDR1 PRHDT, CDR2 FYEKMQ (reference sequence).

The genes are TRBV19 and TRBJ2-2, with D perhaps TRBD1 (5 bases). Germline-derived CDR1 and CDR2 are LNHDA and SQIVND (reference sequence). V was pared by 3 bases and J by 7 bases, with 12 bases between. This CDR3 is built from 14 residues. Here the CDR3 DNA reads TGTGCCAGTAGTATTGGTGGGGCGTACGGGGAGCTGTTTTTT. Translated, it gives CASSIGGAYGELFF.

The rearrangement uses TRBV9 and TRBJ2-1; 8 bases map to TRBD2. The V and J ends lost 3 bases and 4 bases, in that order; junction bases with no gene match: 9. CDR1 SGDLS and CDR2 YYNGEE come from the germline V gene. The CDR3 extends over 16 amino acids. CDR3 DNA: TGTGCCAGCAGCGCGAGCGGGGGTCGTTCTTACAATGAGCAGTTCTTC. Its protein is CASSASGGRSYNEQFF.

The chain joins TRBV6-1 to TRBJ1-2, with TRBD1 matching 9 bases. The germline gives CDR1 MNHNS, CDR2 SASEGT. This CDR3 contains 16 residues. V lost 4 bases and J lost 5; bases outside the gene matches: 11. The CDR3, as DNA: TGTGCCAGCAGTGCTCCGGACAGGGGAATTGGGTATGGCTACACCTTC. It specifies CASSAPDRGIGYGYTF.

This chain connects TRBV7-9 to TRBJ2-1, with 7 bases matching TRBD2. V lost 5 bases and J lost 7; bases outside the gene matches: 8. The CDR3 has 14 amino acids. Germline V gene sequence: CDR1 SEHNR, CDR2 FQNEAQ (reference sequence). CDR3: CASSGREGMNEQFF. The CDR3 nucleotides read TGTGCCAGCAGCGGAAGGGAGGGGATGAATGAGCAGTTCTTC.

The chain combines TRBV19 with TRBJ2-1; no definite D call. Trimming removed 3 bases at V and 0 bases at J, with 12 bases between. Germline assignment: CDR1 LNHDA and CDR2 SQIVND (reference sequence). The CDR3 spans 16 residues. The CDR3 spells CASSINWRSSYNEQFF. The CDR3 bases are TGTGCCAGTAGTATCAACTGGCGGAGCTCCTACAATGAGCAGTTCTTC.

The V and J genes are TRBV6-6 and TRBJ2-2; 10 bases align to TRBD1. There are 14 residues in the CDR3. Germline trimming cut 5 bases from V and 7 bases from J; bases unmatched to any gene: 4. CDR1 is MNHNY and CDR2 is SVGAGI in the germline V gene (reference sequence). CDR3 in amino acids: CASSGTGANGELFF. DNA of the CDR3: TGTGCCAGCAGTGGGACAGGGGCGAACGGGGAGCTGTTTTTT.

In this sample, this clone turned up once. The chain carries TRBV11-2 and TRBJ2-5, with D maybe TRBD2 (6 bases). Trimming removed 6 bases at V and 7 bases at J, with 15 bases between. Germline V gene sequence: CDR1 SGHAT, CDR2 FQNNGV. The CDR3 consists of 13 residues. The chain's CDR3 is CASRIVVEGTQYF. In DNA, the CDR3 is TGTGCCAGCAGAATCGTAGTGGAGGGGACCCAGTACTTC.

This sequence joins TRBV13 and TRBJ2-3; the match to TRBD2 covers 8 bases. CDR1 is PRHDT and CDR2 is FYEKMQ in the germline V gene (reference sequence). Trimming removed 0 bases from V and 0 bases from J; junction bases left unmatched: 8. This CDR3 is built from 18 residues. The DNA for the CDR3 is TGTGCCAGCAGCTTAGGCCCGCCTAGCGGGCCTAGCACAGATACGCAGTATTTT. Translation gives CASSLGPPSGPSTDTQYF.

This rearrangement joins TRBV29-1 to TRBJ2-1, with TRBD2 matching 11 bases. The V gene end was trimmed by 6 bases and the J gene end by 10 bases; junction bases not matched to a gene: 14. Germline assignment: CDR1 SQVTM and CDR2 ANQGSEA. The CDR3 runs to 15 residues. The DNA for the CDR3 is TGCAGCGTAATTGGTGGGGTAGCGGGAGGGCTGGAGCAGTTCTTC. Translated: CSVIGGVAGGLEQFF.

This rearrangement joins TRBV27 to TRBJ2-1, with 9 bases fitting TRBD2. This CDR3 is built from 16 residues. Germline V lookup: CDR1 MNHEY, CDR2 SMNVEV (reference sequence). J was trimmed by 4 bases and V by 7 bases; bases with no gene match: 11. In DNA, the CDR3 is TGTGCCAGCAATCCGGGTGGAACTAGCGGGTACAATGAGCAGTTCTTC. As protein: CASNPGGTSGYNEQFF.

The rearrangement uses TRBV18 and TRBJ2-1, with TRBD2 identical over 7 bases. Germline values: CDR1 KGHSH, CDR2 LQKENI. The CDR3 runs 14 residues. V lost 0 bases to trimming and J lost 9 bases; unmatched junction nucleotides: 5. CDR3 DNA: TGTGCCAGCTCACCACCGGACCAGCGGGGTGAGCAGTTCTTC. Amino acids: CASSPPDQRGEQFF.

The chain carries TRBV5-4 and TRBJ2-1, with TRBD2 as a possible D gene (5 bases). Trimming removed 5 bases from V and 6 bases from J, with 15 bases in between. The germline V gene has CDR1 SGHNT and CDR2 YYREEE (reference sequence). This CDR3 spans 14 amino acids. The CDR3 DNA is TGTGCCAGCAGGCAAGTGGGCGGGCTCAATGAGCAGTTCTTC. This translates into CASRQVGGLNEQFF.

The chain carries TRBV2 and TRBJ1-1; TRBD1 aligns across 10 bases. Unmatched junction bases numbered 1, after V lost 5 bases and J lost 1 base. The CDR3 spans 14 residues. Per germline, CDR1 SNHLY and CDR2 FYNNEI. In nucleotides, the CDR3 is TGTGCCAGCAGTCGACAGGGGGCGAACACTGAAGCTTTCTTT. Translation: CASSRQGANTEAFF.

The chain is built from TRBV18 and TRBJ2-1; 8 nucleotides line up with TRBD2. V gave up 0 bases and J gave up 5 bases; unmatched junction bases: 3. The CDR3 length is 15 residues. CDR1 KGHSH and CDR2 LQKENI come from the germline V gene. The CDR3 sequence: CASSPPAGVDNEQFF. CDR3 sequence (DNA): TGTGCCAGCTCACCACCAGCGGGAGTTGACAATGAGCAGTTCTTC.

The V gene is TRBV6-6, the J gene TRBJ2-2; 8 nucleotides line up with TRBD2. Germline loops: CDR1 MNHNY, CDR2 SVGAGI (reference sequence). V lost 6 bases to trimming and J lost 7 bases; unmatched junction nucleotides: 7. The CDR3 contains 14 residues. The CDR3 reads CASSPISGSGELFF. The CDR3 DNA sequence: TGTGCCAGCAGCCCAATCAGCGGGAGCGGGGAGCTGTTTTTT.

The rearrangement uses TRBV5-8 and TRBJ2-3; 8 bases map to TRBD2. The CDR3 runs 15 residues. V dropped 4 bases and J dropped 2; count of bases not matched to a gene: 6. Germline lookup yields CDR1 SGHTS and CDR2 YDEGEE. The CDR3 sequence is CASSPGLALTDTQYF. CDR3 nucleotides: TGTGCCAGCAGCCCCGGACTAGCTCTCACAGATACGCAGTATTTT.

Here the CDR3 reads CASSPAGDTQYF. The DNA of the CDR3 is TGTGCCAGCTCACCAGCGGGAGATACGCAGTATTTT. V usage is TRBV18 and J usage is TRBJ2-3; possibly TRBD2 for D (5 bases). V shed 2 bases and J shed 5 bases, with 5 bases lying between them. Germline V gives CDR1 KGHSH, CDR2 LQKENI. CDR3 length equals 12 residues.

This clone turned up a few times. This same CDR3 is encoded by further DNA sequences in the sample. The J gene is TRBJ1-1, the V gene TRBV10-3; 8 bases are shared with TRBD1. The junction had 4 bases not matched to a gene; V was cut back by 8 bases and J by 5 bases. Per the germline V gene, CDR1 is ENHRY and CDR2 is SYGVKD. The CDR3 is made up of 12 amino acids. CDR3 sequence reads: CAIGQGLTEAFF. In nucleotides, the CDR3 is TGTGCCATCGGACAGGGATTGACTGAAGCTTTCTTT.

CDR3 loop: CASSAPGQRMNTEAFF. In nucleotides, the CDR3 is TGTGCCAGCAGCGCCCCGGGACAGCGGATGAACACTGAAGCTTTCTTT. The genes are TRBV7-9 and TRBJ1-1, with 7 positions matching TRBD1. The length of the CDR3 is 16 residues. Germline V gives CDR1 SEHNR, CDR2 FQNEAQ (reference sequence). V dropped 5 bases and J dropped 0; count of bases not matched to a gene: 9.

The chain employs TRBV2 and TRBJ2-2, with 8 bases aligning to TRBD1. Germline CDR1 reads SNHLY; CDR2 reads FYNNEI. The CDR3 is made up of 15 amino acids. The V and J ends lost 6 bases and 0 bases, in that order; junction bases with no gene match: 3. CDR3 DNA: TGTGCCAGCAGGAAGGACAGGGCGAACACCGGGGAGCTGTTTTTT. Translating gives CASRKDRANTGELFF.

The chain is built from TRBV5-1 and TRBJ2-6; maybe TRBD2 (7 bases). Per the germline V gene, CDR1 is SGHRS and CDR2 is YFSETQ. This CDR3 is built from 16 residues. V dropped 6 bases and J dropped 0 bases, with 13 bases sitting between them. The CDR3: CASKGGAVSGANVLTF. In DNA form, the CDR3 reads TGCGCCAGCAAGGGGGGGGCCGTCTCTGGGGCCAACGTCCTGACTTTC.

The chain has TRBV30 and TRBJ1-2, with 9 bases aligning to TRBD1. Per the germline V gene, CDR1 is GTSNPN and CDR2 is SVGIG (reference sequence). The trim removed 1 base at V and 0 bases at J, leaving 6 bases unmatched. The CDR3 loop spans 16 amino acids. Here the CDR3 reads CAWSGGQGRANYGYTF. CDR3 nucleotide sequence: TGTGCCTGGAGTGGCGGACAGGGGAGAGCTAACTATGGCTACACCTTC.